This T cell receptor (beta chain) was profiled in a study of cytomegalovirus exposure and HLA in healthy donors. Study results and caveats: The study carried out a later analysis of TCR beta sequences. It associated approximately 17,000 of them with specific HLA alleles at a false discovery rate of 0.05.

The CDR3 consists of 15 residues. Germline values: CDR1 SGHNT, CDR2 YENEEA. The V segment lost 4 bases and the J segment 1 base; nucleotides outside the gene matches: 5. A single count supports this clone. Its antigen is currently unknown. PCR involved 60 Vbeta and 13 Jbeta primers. The table came from immunoSEQ multiplex PCR; TCRdb's copy has only in-frame clones and leaves some out. The sample yields about 170,000 clones, around 80% seen once. Sequencing used PBMCs. The TCR sequence derives from a woman younger than 30 in good health and CMV-seronegative. V usage is TRBV11-3 and J usage is TRBJ2-3; TRBD1 matches at 7 bases. The CDR3 region has the DNA TGTGCCAGCAGCTCGTCCGGGACAGGCACAGATACGCAGTATTTT. Its translation: CASSSSGTGTDTQYF.